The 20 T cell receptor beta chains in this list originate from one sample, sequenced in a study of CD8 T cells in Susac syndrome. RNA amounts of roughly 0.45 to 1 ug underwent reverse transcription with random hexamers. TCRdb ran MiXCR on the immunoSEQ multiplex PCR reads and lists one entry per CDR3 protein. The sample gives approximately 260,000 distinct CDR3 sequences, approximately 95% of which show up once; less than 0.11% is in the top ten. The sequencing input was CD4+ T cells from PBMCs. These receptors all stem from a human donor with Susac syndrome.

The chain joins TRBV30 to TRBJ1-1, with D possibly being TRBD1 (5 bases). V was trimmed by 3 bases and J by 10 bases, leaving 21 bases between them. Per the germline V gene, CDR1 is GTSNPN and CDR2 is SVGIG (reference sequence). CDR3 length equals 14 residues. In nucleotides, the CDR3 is TGTGCCTGGAGACCAAGCCGGGGACTCGTAGGAGCTTTCTTT. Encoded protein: CAWRPSRGLVGAFF.

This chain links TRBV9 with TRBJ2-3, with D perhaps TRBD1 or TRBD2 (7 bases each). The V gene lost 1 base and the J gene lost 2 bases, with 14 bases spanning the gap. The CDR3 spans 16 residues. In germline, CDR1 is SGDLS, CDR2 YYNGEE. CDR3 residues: CASSVRGRGTTDTQYF. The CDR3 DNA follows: TGTGCCAGCAGCGTAAGGGGGCGGGGGACCACAGATACGCAGTATTTT.

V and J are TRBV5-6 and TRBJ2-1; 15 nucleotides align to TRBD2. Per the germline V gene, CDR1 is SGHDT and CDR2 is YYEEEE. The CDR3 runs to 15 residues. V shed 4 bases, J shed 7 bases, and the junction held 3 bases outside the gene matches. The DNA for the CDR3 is TGTGCCAGCAGCGGACTAGCGGGAGGGGAGAATGAGCAGTTCTTC. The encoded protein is CASSGLAGGENEQFF.

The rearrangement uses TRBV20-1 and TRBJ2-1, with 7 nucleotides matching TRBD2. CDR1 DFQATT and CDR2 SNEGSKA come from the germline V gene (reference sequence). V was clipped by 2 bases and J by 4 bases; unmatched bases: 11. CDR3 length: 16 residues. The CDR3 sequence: CSARTRTSDRYNEQFF. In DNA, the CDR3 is TGCAGTGCTAGAACTAGGACTAGTGATAGGTACAATGAGCAGTTCTTC.

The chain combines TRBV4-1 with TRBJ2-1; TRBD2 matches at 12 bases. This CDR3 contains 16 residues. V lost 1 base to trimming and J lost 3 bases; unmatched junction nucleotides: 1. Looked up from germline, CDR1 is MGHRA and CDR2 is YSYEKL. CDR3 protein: CASSQVTSGSYNEQFF. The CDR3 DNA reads TGCGCCAGCAGCCAAGTGACTAGCGGGAGCTACAATGAGCAGTTCTTC.

The CDR3 DNA is TGTGCCAGCAGCCAAGATCTGGGGCCGCCGAACACTGAAGCTTTCTTT. Encoded protein: CASSQDLGPPNTEAFF. The chain is built from TRBV14 and TRBJ1-1, with D possibly being TRBD1 (5 bases). Germline V gene data show CDR1 as SGHDN and CDR2 as FVKESK. The CDR3 length is 16 residues. V lost 0 bases to trimming and J lost 1 base, with 12 bases between them.

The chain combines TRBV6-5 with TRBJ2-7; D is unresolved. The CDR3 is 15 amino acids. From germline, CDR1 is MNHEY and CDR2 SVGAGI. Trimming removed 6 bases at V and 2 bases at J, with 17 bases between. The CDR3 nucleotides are TGTGCCAGCAGCCCCCTGCAGGAGAGCGCCTACGAGCAGTACTTC. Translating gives CASSPLQESAYEQYF.

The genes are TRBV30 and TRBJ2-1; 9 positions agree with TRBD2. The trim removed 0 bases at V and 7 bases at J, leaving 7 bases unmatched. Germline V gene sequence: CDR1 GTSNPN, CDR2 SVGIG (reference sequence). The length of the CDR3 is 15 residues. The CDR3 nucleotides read TGTGCCTGGAGTGTAGGTAGCGGGAGATCTAATGAGCAGTTCTTC. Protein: CAWSVGSGRSNEQFF.

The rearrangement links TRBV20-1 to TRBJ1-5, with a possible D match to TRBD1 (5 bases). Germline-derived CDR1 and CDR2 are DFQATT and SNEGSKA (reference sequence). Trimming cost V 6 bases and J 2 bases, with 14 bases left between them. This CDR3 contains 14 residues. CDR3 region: CSARGDYRNQPQHF. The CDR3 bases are TGCAGTGCCCGGGGGGACTACCGCAATCAGCCCCAGCATTTT.

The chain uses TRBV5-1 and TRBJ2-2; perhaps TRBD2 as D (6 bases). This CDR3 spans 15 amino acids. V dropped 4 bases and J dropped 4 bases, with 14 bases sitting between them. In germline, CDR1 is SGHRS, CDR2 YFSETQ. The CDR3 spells CASSPRGGSTGELFF. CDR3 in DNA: TGCGCCAGCAGCCCCCGAGGAGGGAGCACCGGGGAGCTGTTTTTT.

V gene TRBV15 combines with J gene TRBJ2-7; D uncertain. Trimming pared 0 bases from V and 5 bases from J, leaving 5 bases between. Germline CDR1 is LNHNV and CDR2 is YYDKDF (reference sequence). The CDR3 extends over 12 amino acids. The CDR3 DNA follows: TGTGCCACCAGCAGAGATCGGAACGAGCAGTACTTC. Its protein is CATSRDRNEQYF.

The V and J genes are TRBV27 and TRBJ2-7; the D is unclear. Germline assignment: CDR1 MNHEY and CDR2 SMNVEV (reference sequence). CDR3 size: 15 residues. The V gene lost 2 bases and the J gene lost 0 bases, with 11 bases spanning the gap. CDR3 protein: CASSLNPVTSYEQYF. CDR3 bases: TGTGCCAGCAGTTTAAATCCCGTAACCTCCTACGAGCAGTACTTC.

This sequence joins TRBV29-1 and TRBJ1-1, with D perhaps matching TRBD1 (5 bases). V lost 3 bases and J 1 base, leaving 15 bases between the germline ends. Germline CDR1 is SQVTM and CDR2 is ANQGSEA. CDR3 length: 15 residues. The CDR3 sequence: CSVDRGRAPNTEAFF. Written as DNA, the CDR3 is TGCAGCGTTGATCGGGGCAGGGCTCCGAACACTGAAGCTTTCTTT.

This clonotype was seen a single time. The CDR3 reads CSVEEQLAGSYEQYF. CDR3 coding DNA: TGCAGCGTTGAAGAGCAGCTAGCGGGGTCCTACGAGCAGTACTTC. The chain has TRBV29-1 and TRBJ2-7, with 9 bases identical to TRBD2. The CDR3 sequence is 15 residues long. V dropped 0 bases and J dropped 1; count of bases not matched to a gene: 4. The V gene's germline CDR1 is SQVTM and CDR2 ANQGSEA.

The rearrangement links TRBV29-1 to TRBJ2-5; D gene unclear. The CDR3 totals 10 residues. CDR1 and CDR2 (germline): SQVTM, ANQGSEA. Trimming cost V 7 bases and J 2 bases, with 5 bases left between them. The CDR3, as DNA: TGCAGCGCCGCTCAAGAGACCCAGTACTTC. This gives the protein CSAAQETQYF.

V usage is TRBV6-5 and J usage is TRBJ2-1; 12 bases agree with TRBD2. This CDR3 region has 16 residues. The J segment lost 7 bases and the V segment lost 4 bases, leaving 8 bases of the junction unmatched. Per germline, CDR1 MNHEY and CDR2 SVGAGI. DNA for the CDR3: TGTGCCAGCAGTTCCCTAGCGGGAGGGCCCATTAATGAGCAGTTCTTC. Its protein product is CASSSLAGGPINEQFF.

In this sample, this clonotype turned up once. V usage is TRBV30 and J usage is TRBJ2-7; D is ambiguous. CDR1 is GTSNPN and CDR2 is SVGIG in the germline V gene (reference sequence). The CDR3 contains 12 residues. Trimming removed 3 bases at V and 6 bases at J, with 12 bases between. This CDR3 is CAWSPRWGEQYF. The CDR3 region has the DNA TGTGCCTGGAGCCCACGGTGGGGCGAGCAGTACTTC.

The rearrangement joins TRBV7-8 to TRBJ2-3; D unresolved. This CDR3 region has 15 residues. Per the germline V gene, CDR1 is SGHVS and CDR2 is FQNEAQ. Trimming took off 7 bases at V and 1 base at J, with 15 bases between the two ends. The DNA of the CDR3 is TGTGCCAGCACCAAATCAACGGCGGGCACAGATACGCAGTATTTT. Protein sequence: CASTKSTAGTDTQYF.

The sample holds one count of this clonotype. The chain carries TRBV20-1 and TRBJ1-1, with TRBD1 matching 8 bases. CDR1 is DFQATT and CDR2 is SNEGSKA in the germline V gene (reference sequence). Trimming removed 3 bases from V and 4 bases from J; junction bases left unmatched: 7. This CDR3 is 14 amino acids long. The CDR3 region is CSASRTGRSTEAFF. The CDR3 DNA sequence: TGCAGTGCTAGCAGGACAGGGAGAAGCACTGAAGCTTTCTTT.

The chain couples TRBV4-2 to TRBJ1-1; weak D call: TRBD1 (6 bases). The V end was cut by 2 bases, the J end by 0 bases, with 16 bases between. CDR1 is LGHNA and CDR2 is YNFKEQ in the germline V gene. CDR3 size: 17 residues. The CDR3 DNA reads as TGTGCCAGCAGCCAACCCCACACAGGGATTTTGAACACTGAAGCTTTCTTT. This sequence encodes CASSQPHTGILNTEAFF.